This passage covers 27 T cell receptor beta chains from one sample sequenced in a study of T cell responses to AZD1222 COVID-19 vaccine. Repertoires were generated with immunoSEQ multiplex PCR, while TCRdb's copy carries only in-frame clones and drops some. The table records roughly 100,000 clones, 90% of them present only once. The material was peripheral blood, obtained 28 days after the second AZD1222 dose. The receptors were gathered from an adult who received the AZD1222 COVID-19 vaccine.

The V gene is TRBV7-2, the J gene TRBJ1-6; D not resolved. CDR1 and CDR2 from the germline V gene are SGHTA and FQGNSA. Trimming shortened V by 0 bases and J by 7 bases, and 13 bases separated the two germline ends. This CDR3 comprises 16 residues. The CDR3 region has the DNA TGTGCCAGCAGCTTAGCGGAGTGGGCAGGAAATTCACCCCTCCACTTT. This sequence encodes CASSLAEWAGNSPLHF.

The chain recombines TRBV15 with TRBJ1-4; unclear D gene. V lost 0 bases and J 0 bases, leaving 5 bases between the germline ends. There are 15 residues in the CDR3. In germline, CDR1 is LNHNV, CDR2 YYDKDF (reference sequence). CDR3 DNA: TGTGCCACCAGCAGAGATCTGACAACTAATGAAAAACTGTTTTTT. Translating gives CATSRDLTTNEKLFF.

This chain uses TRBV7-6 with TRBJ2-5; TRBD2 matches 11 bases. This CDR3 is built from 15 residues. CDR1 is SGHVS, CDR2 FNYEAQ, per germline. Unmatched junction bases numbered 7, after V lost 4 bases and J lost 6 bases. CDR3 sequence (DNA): TGTGCCAGCAGCTCAACTCTAGCGGGGGGAAAGACCCAGTACTTC. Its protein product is CASSSTLAGGKTQYF.

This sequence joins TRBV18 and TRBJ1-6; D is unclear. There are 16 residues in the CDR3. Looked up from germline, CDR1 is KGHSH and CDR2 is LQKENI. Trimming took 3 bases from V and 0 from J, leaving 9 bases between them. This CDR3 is CASSPSITSYNSPLHF. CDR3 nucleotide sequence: TGTGCCAGCTCACCCTCAATCACCTCCTATAATTCACCCCTCCACTTT.

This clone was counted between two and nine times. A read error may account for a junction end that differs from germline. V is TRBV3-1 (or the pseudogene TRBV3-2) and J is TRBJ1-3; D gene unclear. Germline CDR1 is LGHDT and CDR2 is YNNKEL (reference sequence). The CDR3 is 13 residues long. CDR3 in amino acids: CASRQGSGNTIYF. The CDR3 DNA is TGTGCCAGCAGACAAGGGTCCGGAAACACCATATATTTT.

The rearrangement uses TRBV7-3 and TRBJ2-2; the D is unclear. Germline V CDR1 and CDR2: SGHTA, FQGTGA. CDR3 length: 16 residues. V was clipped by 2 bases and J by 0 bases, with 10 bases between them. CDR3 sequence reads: CASSLLTAANTGELFF. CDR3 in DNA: TGTGCCAGCAGCTTACTTACGGCCGCGAACACCGGGGAGCTGTTTTTT.

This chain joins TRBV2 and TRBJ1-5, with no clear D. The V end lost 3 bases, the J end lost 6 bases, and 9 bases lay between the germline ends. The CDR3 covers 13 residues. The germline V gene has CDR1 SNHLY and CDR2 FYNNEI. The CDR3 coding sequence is TGTGCCAGCAGTGACGAGACACGTCAGCCCCAGCATTTT. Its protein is CASSDETRQPQHF. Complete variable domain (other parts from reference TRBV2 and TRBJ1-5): EPEVTQTPSHQVTQMGQEVILRCVPISNHLYFYWYRQILGQKVEFLVSFYNNEISEKSEIFDDQFSVERPDGSNFTLKIRSTKLEDSAMYFCASSDETRQPQHFGDGTRLSIL.

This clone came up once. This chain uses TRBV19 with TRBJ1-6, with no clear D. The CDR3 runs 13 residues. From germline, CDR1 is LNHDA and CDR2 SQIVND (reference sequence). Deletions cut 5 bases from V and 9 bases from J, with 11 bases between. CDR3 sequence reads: CASSGWRVSPLHF. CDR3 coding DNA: TGTGCCAGTAGTGGGTGGCGAGTTTCACCCCTCCACTTT.

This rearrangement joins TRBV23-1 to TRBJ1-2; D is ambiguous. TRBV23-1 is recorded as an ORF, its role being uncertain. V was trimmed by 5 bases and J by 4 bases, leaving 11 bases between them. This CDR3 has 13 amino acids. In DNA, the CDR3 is TGCGCCAGCAGTTTCCCAGGTAGCTATGGCTACACCTTC. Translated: CASSFPGSYGYTF.

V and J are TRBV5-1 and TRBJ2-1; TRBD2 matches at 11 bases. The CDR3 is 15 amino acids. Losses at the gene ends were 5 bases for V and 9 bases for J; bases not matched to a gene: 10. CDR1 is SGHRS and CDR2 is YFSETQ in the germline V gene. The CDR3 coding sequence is TGCGCCAGCAGACAGGTAGCGGGGGGGCTAGGTGAGCAGTTCTTC. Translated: CASRQVAGGLGEQFF.

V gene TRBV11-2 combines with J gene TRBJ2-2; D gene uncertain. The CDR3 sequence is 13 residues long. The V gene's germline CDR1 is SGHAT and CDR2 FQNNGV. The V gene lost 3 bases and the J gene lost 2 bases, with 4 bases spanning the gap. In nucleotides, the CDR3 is TGTGCCAGCAGCTTGACTAACACCGGGGAGCTGTTTTTT. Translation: CASSLTNTGELFF.

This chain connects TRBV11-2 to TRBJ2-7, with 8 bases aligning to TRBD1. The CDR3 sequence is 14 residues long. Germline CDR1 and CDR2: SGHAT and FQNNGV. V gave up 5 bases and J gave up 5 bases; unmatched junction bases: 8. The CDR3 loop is CASSEGQGSDEQYF. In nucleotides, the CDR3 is TGTGCCAGCAGCGAAGGACAGGGCAGCGACGAGCAGTACTTC.

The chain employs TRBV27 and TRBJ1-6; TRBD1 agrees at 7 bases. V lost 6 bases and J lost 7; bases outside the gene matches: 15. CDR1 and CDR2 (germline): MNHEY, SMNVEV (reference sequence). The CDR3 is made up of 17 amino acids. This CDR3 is CASRPAGTAIGNSPLHF. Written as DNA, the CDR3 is TGTGCCAGCAGACCCGCCGGGACAGCAATCGGCAATTCACCCCTCCACTTT.

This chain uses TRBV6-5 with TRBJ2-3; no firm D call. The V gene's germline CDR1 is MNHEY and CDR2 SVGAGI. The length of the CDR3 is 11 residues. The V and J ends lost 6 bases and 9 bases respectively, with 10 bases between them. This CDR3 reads CASRGTGTQYF. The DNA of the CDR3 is TGTGCCAGCAGGGGCACCGGGACGCAGTATTTT.

CDR3 coding DNA: TGTGCCAGCAGCCATAGGACAGGGATCCAAAAACTGTTTTTT. The encoded protein is CASSHRTGIQKLFF. The chain is built from TRBV7-8 and TRBJ1-4; TRBD1 agrees at 8 bases. In germline, CDR1 is SGHVS, CDR2 FQNEAQ. The CDR3 loop spans 14 amino acids. V shed 5 bases, J shed 9 bases, and the junction held 8 bases outside the gene matches.

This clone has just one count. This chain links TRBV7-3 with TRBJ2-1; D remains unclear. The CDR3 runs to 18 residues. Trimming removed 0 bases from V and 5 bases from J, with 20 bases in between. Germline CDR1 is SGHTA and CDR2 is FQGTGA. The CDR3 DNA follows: TGTGCCAGCAGCTTAACAATGGCGACCGATTCCCTACACAATGAGCAGTTCTTC. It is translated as CASSLTMATDSLHNEQFF.

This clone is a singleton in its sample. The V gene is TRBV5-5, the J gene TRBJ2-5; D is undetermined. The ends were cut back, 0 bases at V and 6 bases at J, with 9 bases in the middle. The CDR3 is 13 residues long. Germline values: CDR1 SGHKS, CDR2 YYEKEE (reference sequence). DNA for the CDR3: TGTGCCAGCAGCTTGGGAAGCTTGAAGACCCAGTACTTC. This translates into CASSLGSLKTQYF.

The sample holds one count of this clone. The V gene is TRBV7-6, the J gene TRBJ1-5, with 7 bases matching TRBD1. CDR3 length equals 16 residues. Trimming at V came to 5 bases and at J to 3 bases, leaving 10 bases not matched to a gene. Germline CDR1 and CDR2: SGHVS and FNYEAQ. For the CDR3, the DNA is TGTGCCAGCAGCCCAGGGGGTGGACAGGACAATCAGCCCCAGCATTTT. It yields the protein CASSPGGGQDNQPQHF.

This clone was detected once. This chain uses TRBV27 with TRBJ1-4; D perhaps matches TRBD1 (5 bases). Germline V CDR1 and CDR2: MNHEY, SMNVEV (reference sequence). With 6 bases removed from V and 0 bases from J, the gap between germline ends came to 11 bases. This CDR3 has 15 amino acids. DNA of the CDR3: TGTGCCAGCAGGACTACAGGCGCAACTAATGAAAAACTGTTTTTT. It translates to CASRTTGATNEKLFF.

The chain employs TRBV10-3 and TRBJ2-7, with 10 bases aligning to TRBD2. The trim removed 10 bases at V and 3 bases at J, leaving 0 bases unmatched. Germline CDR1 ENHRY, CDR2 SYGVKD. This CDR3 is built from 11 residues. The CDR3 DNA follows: TGTGCCACTAGCGGGGGCTACGAGCAGTACTTC. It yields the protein CATSGGYEQYF.

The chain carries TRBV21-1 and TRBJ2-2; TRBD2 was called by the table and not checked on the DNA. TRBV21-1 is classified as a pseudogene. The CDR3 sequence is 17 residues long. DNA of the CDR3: TGTGCCAGCAGCAAAAGGGCGAGGACTCCTAACACCGGGGAGCTGTTTTTT. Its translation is CASSKRARTPNTGELFF.

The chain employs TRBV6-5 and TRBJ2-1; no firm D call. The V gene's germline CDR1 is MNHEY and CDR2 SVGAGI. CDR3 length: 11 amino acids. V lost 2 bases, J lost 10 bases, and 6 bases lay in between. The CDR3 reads CASSYRREQFF. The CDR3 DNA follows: TGTGCCAGCAGTTACCGCCGGGAGCAGTTCTTC.

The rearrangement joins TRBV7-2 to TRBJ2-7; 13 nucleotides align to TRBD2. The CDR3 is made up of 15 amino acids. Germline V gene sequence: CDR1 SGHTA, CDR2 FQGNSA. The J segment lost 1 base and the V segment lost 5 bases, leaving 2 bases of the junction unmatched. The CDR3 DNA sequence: TGTGCCAGCAGCGGACTAGCGGGGGATTCCTACGAGCAGTACTTC. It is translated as CASSGLAGDSYEQYF.

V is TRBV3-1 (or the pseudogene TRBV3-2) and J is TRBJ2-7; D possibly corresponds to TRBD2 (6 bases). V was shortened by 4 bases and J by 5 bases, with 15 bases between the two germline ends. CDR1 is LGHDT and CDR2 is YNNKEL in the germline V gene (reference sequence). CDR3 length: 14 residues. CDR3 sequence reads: CASSPLTSSHEQYF. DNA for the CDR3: TGTGCCAGCAGCCCATTGACTAGTTCCCACGAGCAGTACTTC.

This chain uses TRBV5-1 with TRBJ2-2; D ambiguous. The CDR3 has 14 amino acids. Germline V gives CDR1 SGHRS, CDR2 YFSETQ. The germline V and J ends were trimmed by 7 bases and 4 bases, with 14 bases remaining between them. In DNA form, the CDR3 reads TGCGCCAGCGGGCCGGACGGAGTCACCGGGGAGCTGTTTTTT. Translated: CASGPDGVTGELFF.

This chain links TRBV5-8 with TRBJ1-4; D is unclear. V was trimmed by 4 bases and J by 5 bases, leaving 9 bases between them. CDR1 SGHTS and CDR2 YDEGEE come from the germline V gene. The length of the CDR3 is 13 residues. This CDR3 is CASSKSWNEKLFF. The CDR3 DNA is TGTGCCAGCAGCAAGTCGTGGAATGAAAAACTGTTTTTT.

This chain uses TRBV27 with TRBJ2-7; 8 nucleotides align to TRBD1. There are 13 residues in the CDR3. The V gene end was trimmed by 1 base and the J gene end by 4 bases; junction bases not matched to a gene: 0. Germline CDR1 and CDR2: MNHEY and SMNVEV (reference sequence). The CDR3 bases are TGTGCCAGCAGTTTATACAGGGGGTACGAGCAGTACTTC. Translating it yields CASSLYRGYEQYF.